This section outlines one T cell receptor (beta chain) sequence together with its context. This CDR3 has 15 residues. After removal of 4 bases from V and 5 bases from J, the junction contained 11 bases not matched to a gene. The V gene's germline CDR1 is MNHEY and CDR2 SVGAGI. This sample stems from a study of blood T cell repertoires in COVID-19. On the study more broadly: PBMCs, B-cell-depleted T cells, or T cells were the source of the cDNA or gDNA that made up the material.

In the authors' methods: The assay estimated nucleated cells by amplifying reference gene primers. Produced via immunoSEQ multiplex PCR; TCRdb's table is partial and in-frame only. D and trimming were read from the DNA, whereas the V and J calls and clone size are those reported in that table. The sample has approximately 300,000 clones; about 85% are singletons. The TCR originated in a human donor with COVID-19, enrolled during active disease. The donor label of this sample is uncertain. Sequenced: peripheral blood. This chain links TRBV6-5 with TRBJ2-7; 7 positions agree with TRBD1. The CDR3 region has the DNA TGTGCCAGCAGTTCGACAGGGACCGGTCTTGACGAGCAGTACTTC. Amino acids: CASSSTGTGLDEQYF.